This TCR beta chain was sequenced in a study of shared clonotypes between healthy human individuals. Measured with immunoSEQ multiplex PCR; TCRdb has only the in-frame clones, and not every one. The sample comprises 500,000 to 700,000 clones, around 95% of which are singletons, and over 0.1% rests with the top ten. Naive CD8 cells lacked CD45RO, underwent positive selection for CCR7 and left out terminally differentiated effector memory CD45RA+ cells. Study observations and caveats: The sampled material consisted only of blood, and tissue repertoires are likely to differ. The expectation was that sequencing depth would affect clonotype sharing among donors.

This clone has just one count. As yet, its antigen is unknown. The CDR3 runs to 15 residues. V was clipped by 7 bases and J by 6 bases; unmatched bases: 12. Looked up from germline, CDR1 is SGHNT and CDR2 is YYREEE (reference sequence). This clonotype was sampled from a young woman in good health. The sequenced sample was naive CD8+ T cells sorted from blood. J is TRBJ2-1 and V is TRBV5-4, with 8 bases lining up with TRBD1. Written as DNA, the CDR3 is TGTGCCAGCTCCAGGGGGCGGAGTGGATTCAATGAGCAGTTCTTC. Translating gives CASSRGRSGFNEQFF.